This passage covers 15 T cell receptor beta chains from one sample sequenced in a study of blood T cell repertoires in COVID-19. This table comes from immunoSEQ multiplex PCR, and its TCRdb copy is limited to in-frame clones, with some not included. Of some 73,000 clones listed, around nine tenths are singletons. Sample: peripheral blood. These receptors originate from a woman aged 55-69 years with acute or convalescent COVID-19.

CDR3 DNA sequence: TGTGCCAGTAGTGCCCCCTCAGTCCCGAACACTGAAGCTTTCTTT. This codes for CASSAPSVPNTEAFF. The J gene is TRBJ1-1, the V gene TRBV19; D is undetermined. Looked up from germline, CDR1 is LNHDA and CDR2 is SQIVND (reference sequence). V was pared by 5 bases and J by 1 base, with 14 bases between. This CDR3 contains 15 residues.

CDR3 DNA: TGTGCCAGCAGCGTAGCTCAGAACTCCTACGAGCAGTACTTC. Translating it yields CASSVAQNSYEQYF. The V gene is TRBV9, the J gene TRBJ2-7; D is ambiguous. CDR1 is SGDLS and CDR2 is YYNGEE in the germline V gene. This CDR3 comprises 14 residues. Trimming pared 0 bases from V and 0 bases from J, leaving 7 bases between.

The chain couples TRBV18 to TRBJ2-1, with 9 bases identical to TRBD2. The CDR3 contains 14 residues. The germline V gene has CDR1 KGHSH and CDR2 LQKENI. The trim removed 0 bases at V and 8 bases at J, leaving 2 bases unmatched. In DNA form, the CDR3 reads TGTGCCAGCTCACCACCGGCTAGCGGGGATGAGCAGTTCTTC. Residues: CASSPPASGDEQFF.

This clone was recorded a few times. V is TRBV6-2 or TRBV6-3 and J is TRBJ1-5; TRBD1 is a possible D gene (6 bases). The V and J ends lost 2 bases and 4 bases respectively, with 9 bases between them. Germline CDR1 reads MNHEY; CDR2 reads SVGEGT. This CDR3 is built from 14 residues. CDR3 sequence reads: CASSYAGQNQPQHF. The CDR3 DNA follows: TGTGCCAGCAGTTACGCAGGACAGAATCAGCCCCAGCATTTT.

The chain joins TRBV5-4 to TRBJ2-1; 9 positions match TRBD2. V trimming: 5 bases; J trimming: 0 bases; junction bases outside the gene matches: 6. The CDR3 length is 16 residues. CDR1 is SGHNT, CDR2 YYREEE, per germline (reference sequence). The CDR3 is CASRAGGRSSYNEQFF. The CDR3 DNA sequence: TGTGCCAGCAGGGCGGGGGGGCGTAGCTCCTACAATGAGCAGTTCTTC.

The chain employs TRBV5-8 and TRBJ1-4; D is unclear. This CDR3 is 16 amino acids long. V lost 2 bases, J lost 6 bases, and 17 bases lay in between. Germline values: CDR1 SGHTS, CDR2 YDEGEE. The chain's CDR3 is CASSFYRGGGHEKLFF. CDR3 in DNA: TGTGCCAGCAGCTTCTATCGTGGAGGAGGGCATGAAAAACTGTTTTTT.

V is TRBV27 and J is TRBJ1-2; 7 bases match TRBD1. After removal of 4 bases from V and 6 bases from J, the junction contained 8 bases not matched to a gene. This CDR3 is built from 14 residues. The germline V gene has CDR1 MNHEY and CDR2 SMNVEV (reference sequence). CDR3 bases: TGTGCCAGCAGTTACCAGGGGGAAATGGATGGCTACACCTTC. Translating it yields CASSYQGEMDGYTF.

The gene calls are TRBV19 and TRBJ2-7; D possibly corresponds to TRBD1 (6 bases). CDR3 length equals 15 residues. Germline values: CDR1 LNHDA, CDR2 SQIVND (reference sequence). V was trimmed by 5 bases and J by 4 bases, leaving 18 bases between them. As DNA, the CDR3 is TGTGCCAGTAGTCCGAGGGGCAGGGGTAAATACGAGCAGTACTTC. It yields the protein CASSPRGRGKYEQYF.

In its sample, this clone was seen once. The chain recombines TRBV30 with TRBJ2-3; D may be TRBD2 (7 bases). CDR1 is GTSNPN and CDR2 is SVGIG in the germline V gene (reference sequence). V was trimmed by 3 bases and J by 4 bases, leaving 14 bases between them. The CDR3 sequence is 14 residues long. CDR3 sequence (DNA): TGTGCCTGGAGCCGGGGGGCTGGCGCAGATACGCAGTATTTT. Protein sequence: CAWSRGAGADTQYF.

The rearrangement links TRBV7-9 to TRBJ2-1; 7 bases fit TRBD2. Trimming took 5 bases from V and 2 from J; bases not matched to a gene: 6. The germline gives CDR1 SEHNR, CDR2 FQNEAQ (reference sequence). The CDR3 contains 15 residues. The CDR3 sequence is CASSPGRATYNEQFF. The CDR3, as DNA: TGTGCCAGCAGCCCGGGGAGGGCCACCTACAATGAGCAGTTCTTC. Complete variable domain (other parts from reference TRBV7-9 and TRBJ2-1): DTGVSQNPRHKITKRGQNVTFRCDPISEHNRLYWYRQTLGQGPEFLTYFQNEAQLEKSRLLSDRFSAERPKGSFSTLEIQRTEQGDSAMYLCASSPGRATYNEQFFGPGTRLTVL.

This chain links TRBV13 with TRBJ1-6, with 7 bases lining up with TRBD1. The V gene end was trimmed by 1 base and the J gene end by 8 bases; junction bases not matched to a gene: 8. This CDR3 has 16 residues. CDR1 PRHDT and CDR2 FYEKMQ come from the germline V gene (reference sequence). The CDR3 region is CASSLEGARRDSPLHF. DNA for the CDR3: TGTGCCAGCAGCTTAGAGGGGGCGAGGAGGGATTCACCCCTCCACTTT.

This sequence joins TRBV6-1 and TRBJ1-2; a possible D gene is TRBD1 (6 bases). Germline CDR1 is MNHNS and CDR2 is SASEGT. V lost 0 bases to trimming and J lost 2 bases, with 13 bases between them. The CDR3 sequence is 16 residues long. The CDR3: CASSEASDRPNYGYTF. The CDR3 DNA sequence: TGTGCCAGCAGTGAAGCTTCCGACAGGCCAAACTATGGCTACACCTTC.

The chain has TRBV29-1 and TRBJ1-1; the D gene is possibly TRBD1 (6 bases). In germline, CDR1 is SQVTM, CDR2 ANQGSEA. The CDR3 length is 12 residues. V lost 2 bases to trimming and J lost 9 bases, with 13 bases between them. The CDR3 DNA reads TGCAGCGTTGAAAGGCAGGGGATTCAAGCTTTCTTT. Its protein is CSVERQGIQAFF.

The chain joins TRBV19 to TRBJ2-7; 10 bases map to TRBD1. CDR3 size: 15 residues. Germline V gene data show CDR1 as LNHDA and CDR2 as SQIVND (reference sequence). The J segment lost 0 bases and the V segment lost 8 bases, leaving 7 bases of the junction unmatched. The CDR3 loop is CASGTGTGVSYEQYF. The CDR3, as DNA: TGTGCCAGTGGGACCGGGACAGGGGTCTCCTACGAGCAGTACTTC.

The CDR3 bases are TGTGCCAGCGGCCGCGCGGGGAGAGTCACAGATACGCAGTATTTT. Its translation: CASGRAGRVTDTQYF. The chain has TRBV7-2 and TRBJ2-3, with D perhaps matching TRBD2 (6 bases). Between the trimmed V and J ends, which lost 8 bases and 2 bases, there was a span of 17 bases. Germline CDR1 reads SGHTA; CDR2 reads FQGNSA. The CDR3 covers 15 residues.